Following are 25 T cell receptor beta chains from one sample sequenced in a study of T cells in Graves' hyperthyroidism and ophthalmopathy. Using RNA transcripts as the source, TCR beta CDR3 regions were amplified. When the TCR CDR3 underwent first-round RT-PCR, the HTBI primer set was used. TCRdb re-derived calls from the multiplex PCR reads in MiXCR, one entry per CDR3 protein. The data show 500,000 to 750,000 distinct CDR3 sequences, under 60% seen once. Sample: peripheral blood or thyroid tissue (not recorded which). All receptors derive from a woman under 30 with Graves' hyperthyroidism.

The chain combines TRBV11-2 with TRBJ2-1; D possibly corresponds to TRBD2 (6 bases). This CDR3 region has 15 residues. V lost 3 bases, J lost 7 bases, and 16 bases lay in between. Per the germline V gene, CDR1 is SGHAT and CDR2 is FQNNGV. This CDR3 is CASSFELAGRNEQFF. In DNA form, the CDR3 reads TGTGCCAGCAGCTTTGAACTAGCTGGGCGGAATGAGCAGTTCTTC.

This clonotype has ten or more counts. The V and J genes are TRBV25-1 and TRBJ1-4, with unresolved D. The CDR3 has 14 residues. Germline V CDR1 and CDR2: MGHDK, SYGVNS. Trimming left V 4 bases short and J 0 bases short, with 6 bases between. CDR3 coding DNA: TGTGCCAGCAGTGCGACCGCAACTAATGAAAAACTGTTTTTT. This encodes CASSATATNEKLFF.

On this clonotype: A clone one base away is much larger, so this may be a read error. The chain is built from TRBV12-3 or TRBV12-4 and TRBJ1-1; D possibly corresponds to TRBD1 (5 bases). Trimming took 6 bases from V and 3 from J, leaving 17 bases between them. The CDR3 extends over 15 amino acids. The CDR3 sequence is CASSEEGLRDTEAFF. As DNA, the CDR3 is TGTGCCAGCAGCGAAGAGGGGCTTCGGGACACTGAAGCTTTCTTT.

Many counts were recorded for this clonotype. The chain recombines TRBV7-8 with TRBJ2-7; D unclear. Germline V lookup: CDR1 SGHVS, CDR2 FQNEAQ. V lost 0 bases and J lost 4, with 7 bases in between. This CDR3 contains 13 residues. This chain's CDR3 is CASSLALRYEQYF. The CDR3 bases are TGTGCCAGCAGCTTAGCGCTCAGGTACGAGCAGTACTTC.

This clonotype was seen ten or more times. The V call is TRBV10-3, the J call TRBJ2-7; 8 bases agree with TRBD2. The germline V gene has CDR1 ENHRY and CDR2 SYGVKD. The CDR3 covers 16 residues. The V and J ends lost 5 bases and 4 bases, in that order; junction bases with no gene match: 13. CDR3 nucleotides: TGTGCCATCAGTCCCCTTTCCGGGAGGGCCGGGTACGAGCAGTACTTC. Its protein product is CAISPLSGRAGYEQYF.

This clonotype was detected a few times. This chain joins TRBV12-3 or TRBV12-4 and TRBJ1-6; D is uncertain. This CDR3 spans 18 amino acids. Trimming took 5 bases from V and 0 from J, leaving 17 bases between them. The CDR3 protein is CASSEGRTPSSYNSPLHF. The DNA of the CDR3 is TGTGCCAGCAGTGAAGGCCGTACTCCGAGCTCCTATAATTCACCCCTCCACTTT.

Many counts were recorded for this clonotype. The V and J genes are TRBV20-1 and TRBJ1-1; unclear D gene. Germline V gives CDR1 DFQATT, CDR2 SNEGSKA (reference sequence). Trimming removed 2 bases at V and 0 bases at J, with 10 bases between. CDR3 size: 14 residues. CDR3 residues: CSARRMAMNTEAFF. In DNA, the CDR3 is TGCAGTGCTAGACGAATGGCGATGAACACTGAAGCTTTCTTT.

The chain uses TRBV15 and TRBJ1-4; TRBD1 might be the D (6 bases). Trimming cost V 3 bases and J 2 bases, with 10 bases left between them. Per germline, CDR1 LNHNV and CDR2 YYDKDF (reference sequence). The CDR3 has 15 residues. The CDR3 loop is CATSSGQITNEKLFF. The CDR3 DNA reads as TGTGCCACCAGCAGTGGACAGATTACTAATGAAAAACTGTTTTTT.

This clonotype has ten or more counts. The chain joins TRBV12-3 or TRBV12-4 to TRBJ2-5; the match to TRBD1 covers 9 bases. The V gene end was trimmed by 6 bases and the J gene end by 3 bases; junction bases not matched to a gene: 5. The CDR3 extends over 14 amino acids. The CDR3 nucleotides are TGTGCCAGCAGCTTGGGACAGGGAGAAGAGACCCAGTACTTC. This translates into CASSLGQGEETQYF.

This clonotype was detected many times. The rearrangement uses TRBV11-2 and TRBJ2-7, with D perhaps TRBD1 (6 bases). This CDR3 has 16 residues. The V end was cut by 7 bases, the J end by 7 bases, with 26 bases between. Germline V gene sequence: CDR1 SGHAT, CDR2 FQNNGV. The chain's CDR3 is CASTKLEGEPHREQYF. Here the CDR3 DNA reads TGTGCCAGCACCAAACTCGAGGGGGAGCCCCATCGGGAGCAGTACTTC. Together with reference TRBV11-2 and TRBJ2-7, the CDR3 gives the full variable domain: EAGVAQSPRYKIIEKRQSVAFWCNPISGHATLYWYQQILGQGPKLLIQFQNNGVVDDSQLPKDRFSAERLKGVDSTLKIQPAKLEDSAVYLCASTKLEGEPHREQYFGPGTRLTVT.

The V and J genes are TRBV12-3 or TRBV12-4 and TRBJ2-2; 14 bases match TRBD2. V lost 6 bases to trimming and J lost 6 bases; unmatched junction nucleotides: 9. This CDR3 has 17 residues. This CDR3 is CASRPDRGLAGAGELFF. The CDR3 DNA reads as TGTGCCAGCAGACCCGACAGGGGACTAGCGGGAGCCGGGGAGCTGTTTTTT.

J is TRBJ2-5 and V is TRBV6-6; 11 nucleotides line up with TRBD2. This CDR3 region has 19 residues. Germline CDR1 reads MNHNY; CDR2 reads SVGAGI (reference sequence). J gave up 7 bases and V 0 bases, and 16 bases lay outside the gene matches. The CDR3 spells CASSYSIGGMTSGVGTQYF. The DNA for the CDR3 is TGTGCCAGCAGTTACTCGATCGGGGGGATGACTAGCGGGGTCGGGACCCAGTACTTC.

This clonotype was found many times. The chain carries TRBV12-3 or TRBV12-4 and TRBJ1-1; possibly TRBD1 for D (5 bases). The CDR3 is 15 residues long. V lost 8 bases and J 2 bases, leaving 18 bases between the germline ends. CDR3 sequence (DNA): TGTGCCAGCCCACCCGAACAGGTTCTCAACACTGAAGCTTTCTTT. Its translation: CASPPEQVLNTEAFF.

This clonotype was counted ten times or more. The genes are TRBV3-1 and TRBJ1-2, with no clear D. The germline gives CDR1 LGHDT, CDR2 YNNKEL (reference sequence). The CDR3 covers 11 residues. V dropped 0 bases and J dropped 8 bases, with 4 bases sitting between them. CDR3 protein: CASSQDYGYTF. The CDR3 DNA is TGTGCCAGCAGCCAAGATTACGGCTACACCTTC. The full variable domain, with the rest looked up from reference TRBV3-1 and TRBJ1-2, is DTAVSQTPKYLVTQMGNDKSIKCEQNLGHDTMYWYKQDSKKFLKIMFSYNNKELIINETVPNRFSPKSPDKAHLNLHINSLELGDSAVYFCASSQDYGYTFGSGTRLTVV.

The chain carries TRBV29-1 and TRBJ2-5, with 8 bases identical to TRBD1. V lost 6 bases and J lost 5; bases outside the gene matches: 14. Germline V CDR1 and CDR2: SQVTM, ANQGSEA. This CDR3 region has 15 residues. The CDR3 region is CSVKSGGALGETQYF. The CDR3 nucleotides are TGCAGCGTCAAATCAGGGGGCGCGCTCGGGGAGACCCAGTACTTC. The whole variable domain, filled in from reference TRBV29-1 and TRBJ2-5, reads SAVISQKPSRDICQRGTSLTIQCQVDSQVTMMFWYRQQPGQSLTLIATANQGSEATYESGFVIDKFPISRPNLTFSTLTVSNMSPEDSSIYLCSVKSGGALGETQYFGPGTRLLVL.

This clonotype showed up many times. This chain links TRBV4-1 with TRBJ1-1; D is unclear. The CDR3 loop spans 13 amino acids. The V end lost 0 bases, the J end lost 11 bases, and 13 bases lay between the germline ends. CDR1 is MGHRA and CDR2 is YSYEKL in the germline V gene. CDR3 sequence: CASSQEDESWAFF. The CDR3 DNA reads as TGCGCCAGCAGCCAAGAAGACGAGTCCTGGGCTTTCTTT.

This clonotype was seen at least ten times. V is TRBV12-3 or TRBV12-4 and J is TRBJ1-5; 7 bases fit TRBD1. The trim removed 5 bases at V and 6 bases at J, leaving 1 base unmatched. CDR3 size: 12 residues. CDR3 protein: CASSDRVQPQHF. The CDR3 DNA reads TGTGCCAGCAGTGACAGGGTTCAGCCCCAGCATTTT.

In this sample, this clonotype turned up many times. The genes are TRBV7-8 and TRBJ1-2, with unresolved D. Trimming took off 5 bases at V and 4 bases at J, with 26 bases between the two ends. The CDR3 runs 18 residues. Germline CDR1 and CDR2: SGHVS and FQNEAQ. The CDR3 sequence: CASSRQGVTPALSYGYTF. DNA for the CDR3: TGTGCCAGCAGCCGCCAAGGCGTGACACCCGCCTTATCCTATGGCTACACCTTC.

The rearrangement uses TRBV28 and TRBJ1-5; no definite D call. The germline V gene has CDR1 MDHEN and CDR2 SYDVKM. Trimming cost V 0 bases and J 3 bases, with 9 bases left between them. The CDR3 length is 15 residues. The CDR3 spells CASSLWTSHNQPQHF. In nucleotides, the CDR3 is TGTGCCAGCAGTTTATGGACGAGTCACAATCAGCCCCAGCATTTT.

Concerning this clonotype: A read error may produce the germline difference seen at one junction end. The chain uses TRBV10-3 and TRBJ2-6, with 10 bases lining up with TRBD1. This CDR3 comprises 14 residues. The germline V gene has CDR1 ENHRY and CDR2 SYGVKD. The CDR3 region is CAISEDRDRGPEAF. The CDR3 DNA is TGTGCCATCAGTGAGGATCGGGACAGGGGCCCTGAAGCTTTC.

The table lists this clonotype with a count of one. A much bigger clone sits one base away, suggesting this may be a read error. This rearrangement joins TRBV6-6 to TRBJ2-2, with D perhaps given as TRBD1 or TRBD2 (5 bases each). Germline V gene sequence: CDR1 MNHNY, CDR2 SVGAGI (reference sequence). The CDR3 loop spans 16 amino acids. Trimming removed 0 bases at V and 7 bases at J, with 15 bases between. The CDR3 reads CASSYSRGASNGELFF. For the CDR3, the DNA is TGTGCCAGCAGTTACTCGAGGGGAGCCAGCAACGGGGAGCTGTTTTTT.

This clonotype was detected many times. The rearrangement joins TRBV29-1 to TRBJ1-5; 8 positions agree with TRBD1. V shed 7 bases, J shed 3 bases, and the junction held 5 bases outside the gene matches. CDR3 length: 13 residues. Germline V gene data show CDR1 as SQVTM and CDR2 as ANQGSEA. The CDR3 protein is CSAQGAYNQPQHF. As DNA, the CDR3 is TGCAGCGCCCAGGGGGCTTACAATCAGCCCCAGCATTTT.

The chain recombines TRBV11-2 with TRBJ1-4, with TRBD1 identical over 12 bases. Trimming took 4 bases from V and 8 from J; bases not matched to a gene: 2. This CDR3 is 14 amino acids long. Germline CDR1 is SGHAT and CDR2 is FQNNGV. CDR3 protein: CASSSGQGAEKLFF. Here the CDR3 DNA reads TGTGCCAGCAGCTCGGGACAGGGGGCCGAAAAACTGTTTTTT.

At least ten counts were recorded for this clonotype. The chain is built from TRBV13 and TRBJ2-7; 9 bases line up with TRBD2. The CDR3 spans 16 residues. J gave up 5 bases and V 0 bases, and 8 bases lay outside the gene matches. Germline loops: CDR1 PRHDT, CDR2 FYEKMQ (reference sequence). CDR3 sequence (DNA): TGTGCCAGCAGCTTAGGGGGGCGGGAGGGCGCCCACGAGCAGTACTTC. Translation gives CASSLGGREGAHEQYF.

This clonotype was detected only a few times. The V gene is TRBV27, the J gene TRBJ2-7, with 7 bases identical to TRBD1. Unmatched junction bases numbered 10, after V lost 9 bases and J lost 5 bases. Germline CDR1 is MNHEY and CDR2 is SMNVEV (reference sequence). The length of the CDR3 is 13 residues. The chain's CDR3 is CASKDRVRNEQYF. In DNA, the CDR3 is TGTGCCAGTAAAGACAGGGTGCGCAACGAGCAGTACTTC.